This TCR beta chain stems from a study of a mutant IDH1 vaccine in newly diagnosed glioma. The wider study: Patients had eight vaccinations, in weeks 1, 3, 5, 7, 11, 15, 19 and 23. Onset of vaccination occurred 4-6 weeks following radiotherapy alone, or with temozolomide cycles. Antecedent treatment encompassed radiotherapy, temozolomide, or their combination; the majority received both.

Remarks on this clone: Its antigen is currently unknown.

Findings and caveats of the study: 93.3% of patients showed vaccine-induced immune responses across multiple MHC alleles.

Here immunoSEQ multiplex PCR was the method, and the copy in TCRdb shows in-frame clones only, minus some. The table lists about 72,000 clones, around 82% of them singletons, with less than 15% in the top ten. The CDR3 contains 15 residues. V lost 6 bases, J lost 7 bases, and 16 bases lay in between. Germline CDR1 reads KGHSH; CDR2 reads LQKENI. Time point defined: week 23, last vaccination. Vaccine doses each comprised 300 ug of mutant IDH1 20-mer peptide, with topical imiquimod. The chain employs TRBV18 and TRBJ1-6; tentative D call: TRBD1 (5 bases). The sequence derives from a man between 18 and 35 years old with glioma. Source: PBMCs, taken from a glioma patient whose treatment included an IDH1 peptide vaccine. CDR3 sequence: CASSRRGEGNSPLHF. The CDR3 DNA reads TGTGCCAGCTCTCGAAGGGGAGAGGGGAATTCACCCCTCCACTTT.